This entry lists 11 T cell receptor beta chains sequenced from one sample in a study of Ad26.COV2.S vaccination and SARS-CoV-2 variants. Treatment noted: over 15 received Ad26.COV2.S at low or high dose, single or two shots; 5 received placebo; per-sample allocation not given. The samples were gathered on day 63 after the first injection of vaccine or placebo. Profiled with immunoSEQ multiplex PCR; TCRdb holds only in-frame clones, not every one. This repertoire shows more than 300,000 clones, 80% to 90% found once; its top ten account for roughly 10%. Here the sequenced sample was peripheral blood, taken in a trial of Ad26.COV2.S vaccine versus placebo. All receptors come from a person between 18 and 59 years old who received the Ad26.COV2.S COVID-19 vaccine or a placebo.

The CDR3: CASSLSAGGPTDTQYF. The CDR3 DNA sequence: TGTGCCAGCAGCTTGTCCGCGGGAGGGCCCACAGATACGCAGTATTTT. The genes are TRBV5-4 and TRBJ2-3, with 9 bases identical to TRBD2. V was pared by 1 base and J by 2 bases, with 5 bases of the junction left unmatched. The CDR3 loop spans 16 amino acids. The germline gives CDR1 SGHNT, CDR2 YYREEE (reference sequence).

Many counts were recorded for this clone. The V call is TRBV5-5, the J call TRBJ1-1, with D unclear. Deletions cut 2 bases from V and 3 bases from J, with 8 bases between. CDR3 size: 13 residues. Germline V gene data show CDR1 as SGHKS and CDR2 as YYEKEE (reference sequence). The chain's CDR3 is CASSFEPYTEAFF. DNA for the CDR3: TGTGCCAGCAGCTTCGAGCCATACACTGAAGCTTTCTTT.

The chain is built from TRBV4-1 and TRBJ1-6; D not resolved. Germline lookup yields CDR1 MGHRA and CDR2 YSYEKL. This CDR3 spans 15 amino acids. V lost 4 bases, J lost 9 bases, and 16 bases lay in between. In nucleotides, the CDR3 is TGCGCCAGCAGCCCGGAGGGATTAGTCGGTTCACCCCTCCACTTT. This gives the protein CASSPEGLVGSPLHF.

V usage is TRBV7-2 and J usage is TRBJ2-3, with 14 bases identical to TRBD2. This CDR3 comprises 18 residues. Germline trimming cut 1 base from V and 6 bases from J; bases unmatched to any gene: 9. The germline gives CDR1 SGHTA, CDR2 FQGNSA. CDR3 region: CASSLVARTSGGQDTQYF. The CDR3 bases are TGTGCCAGCAGCTTAGTAGCACGGACTAGCGGGGGGCAGGATACGCAGTATTTT.

CDR3 loop: CASSQGSTLQETQYF. The DNA of the CDR3 is TGCGCCAGCAGCCAAGGGTCAACACTCCAAGAGACCCAGTACTTC. This chain connects TRBV4-3 to TRBJ2-5; D gene unclear. From germline, CDR1 is LGHNA and CDR2 YSLEER. The CDR3 loop spans 15 amino acids. V was trimmed by 1 base and J by 1 base, leaving 10 bases between them.

This chain joins TRBV27 and TRBJ1-5; 7 bases align to TRBD1. With V trimmed by 6 bases and J by 3 bases, 8 bases remained unmatched. The germline V gene encodes CDR1 MNHEY and CDR2 SMNVEV (reference sequence). This CDR3 has 15 residues. The CDR3 protein is CASRLGTAYNQPQHF. The CDR3, as DNA: TGTGCCAGCAGGCTCGGGACAGCTTACAATCAGCCCCAGCATTTT.

The chain is built from TRBV24-1 and TRBJ2-1; TRBD2 aligns across 8 bases. CDR1 and CDR2 (germline): KGHDR, SFDVKD. This CDR3 is built from 15 residues. V trimming: 1 base; J trimming: 9 bases; junction bases outside the gene matches: 7. The CDR3 DNA reads as TGTGCCACCAGTGATTTAGCGGGGGCCCCAAGTGAGCAGTTCTTC. It translates to CATSDLAGAPSEQFF.

The rearrangement joins TRBV19 to TRBJ1-2; D is unresolved. V was shortened by 11 bases and J by 3 bases, with 10 bases between the two germline ends. The CDR3 runs to 11 residues. Looked up from germline, CDR1 is LNHDA and CDR2 is SQIVND (reference sequence). CDR3: CARYTDYGYTF. The CDR3 DNA follows: TGTGCCCGCTATACAGACTATGGCTACACCTTC.

This sequence joins TRBV6-5 and TRBJ1-2; no clear D gene. The germline V and J ends were trimmed by 5 bases and 2 bases, with 9 bases remaining between them. The germline V gene has CDR1 MNHEY and CDR2 SVGAGI. The CDR3 contains 13 residues. The CDR3 reads CASSPSANYGYTF. CDR3 sequence (DNA): TGTGCCAGCAGTCCCTCGGCGAACTATGGCTACACCTTC.

The rearrangement joins TRBV7-2 to TRBJ2-7; 8 bases agree with TRBD2. This CDR3 has 15 residues. Germline V gene lookup returns CDR1 SGHTA and CDR2 FQGNSA. J gave up 7 bases and V 5 bases, and 13 bases lay outside the gene matches. Written as DNA, the CDR3 is TGTGCCAGCAGCCGGGCTGGCGGGGGGTTTTGGGAGCAGTACTTC. Translated: CASSRAGGGFWEQYF.

This clone was detected only once. The chain carries TRBV5-1 and TRBJ2-5; weak D call: TRBD2 (6 bases). V gave up 1 base and J gave up 5 bases, with 12 bases separating them. Germline lookup yields CDR1 SGHRS and CDR2 YFSETQ. The CDR3 has 14 residues. CDR3 DNA: TGCGCCAGCAGCTTGTATGCGGGGCGGGAGACCCAGTACTTC. Protein sequence: CASSLYAGRETQYF.